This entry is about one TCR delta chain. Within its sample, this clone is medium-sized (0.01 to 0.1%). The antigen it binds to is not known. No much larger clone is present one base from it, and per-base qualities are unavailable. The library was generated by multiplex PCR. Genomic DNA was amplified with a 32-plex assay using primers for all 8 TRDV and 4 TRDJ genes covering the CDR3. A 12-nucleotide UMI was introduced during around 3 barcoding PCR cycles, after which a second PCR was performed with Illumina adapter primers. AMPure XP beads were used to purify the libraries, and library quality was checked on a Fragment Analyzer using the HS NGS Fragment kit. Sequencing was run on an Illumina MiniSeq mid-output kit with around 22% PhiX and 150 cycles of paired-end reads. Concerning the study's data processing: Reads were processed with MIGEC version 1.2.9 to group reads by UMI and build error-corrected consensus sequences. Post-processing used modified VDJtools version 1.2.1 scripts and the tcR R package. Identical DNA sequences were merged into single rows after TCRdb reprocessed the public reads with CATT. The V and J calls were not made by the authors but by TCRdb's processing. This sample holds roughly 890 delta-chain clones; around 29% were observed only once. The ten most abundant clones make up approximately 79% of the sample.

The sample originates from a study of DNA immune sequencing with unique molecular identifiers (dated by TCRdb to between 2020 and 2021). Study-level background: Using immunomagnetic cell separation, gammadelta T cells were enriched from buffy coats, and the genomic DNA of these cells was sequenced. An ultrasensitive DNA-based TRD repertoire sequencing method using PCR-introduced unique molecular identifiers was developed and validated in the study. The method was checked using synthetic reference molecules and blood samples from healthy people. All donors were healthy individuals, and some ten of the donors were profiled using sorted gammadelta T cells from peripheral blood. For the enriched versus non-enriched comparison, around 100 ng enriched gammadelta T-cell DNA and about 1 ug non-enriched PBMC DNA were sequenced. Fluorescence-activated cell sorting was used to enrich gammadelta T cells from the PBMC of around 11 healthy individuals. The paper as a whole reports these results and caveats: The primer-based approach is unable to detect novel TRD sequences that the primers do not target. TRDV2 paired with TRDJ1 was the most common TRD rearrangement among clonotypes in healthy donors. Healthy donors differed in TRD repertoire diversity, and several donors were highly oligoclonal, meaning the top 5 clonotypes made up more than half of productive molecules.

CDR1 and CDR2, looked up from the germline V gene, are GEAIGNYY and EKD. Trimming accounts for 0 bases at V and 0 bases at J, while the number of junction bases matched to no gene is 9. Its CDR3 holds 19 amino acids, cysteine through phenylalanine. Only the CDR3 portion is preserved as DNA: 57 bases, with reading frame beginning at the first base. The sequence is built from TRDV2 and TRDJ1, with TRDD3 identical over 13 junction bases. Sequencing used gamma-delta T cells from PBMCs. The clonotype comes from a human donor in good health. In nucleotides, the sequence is TGTGCCTGTGACACCGTCAAACTGGGGGATACGCCAAACACCGATAAACTCATCTTT. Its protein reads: CACDTVKLGDTPNTDKLIF.